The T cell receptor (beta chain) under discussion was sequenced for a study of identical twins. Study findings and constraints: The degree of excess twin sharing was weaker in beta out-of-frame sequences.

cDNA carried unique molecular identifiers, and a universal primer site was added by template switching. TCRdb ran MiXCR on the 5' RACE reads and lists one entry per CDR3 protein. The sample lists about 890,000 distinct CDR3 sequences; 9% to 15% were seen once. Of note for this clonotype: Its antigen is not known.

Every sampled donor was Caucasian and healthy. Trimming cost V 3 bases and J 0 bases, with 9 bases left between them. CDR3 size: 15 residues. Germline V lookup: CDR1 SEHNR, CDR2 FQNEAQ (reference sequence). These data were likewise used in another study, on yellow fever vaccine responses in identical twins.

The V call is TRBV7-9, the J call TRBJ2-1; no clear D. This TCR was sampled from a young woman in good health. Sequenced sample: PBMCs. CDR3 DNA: TGTGCCAGCAGCTTTTCCGACGCCTCCTACAATGAGCAGTTCTTC. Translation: CASSFSDASYNEQFF. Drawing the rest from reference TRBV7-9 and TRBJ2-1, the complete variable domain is DTGVSQNPRHKITKRGQNVTFRCDPISEHNRLYWYRQTLGQGPEFLTYFQNEAQLEKSRLLSDRFSAERPKGSFSTLEIQRTEQGDSAMYLCASSFSDASYNEQFFGPGTRLTVL.